These T cell receptor beta chains were read from a single sample in a study of long-term antiretroviral therapy in people with HIV. TCRdb's copy holds only in-frame clones and misses some; the assay was immunoSEQ multiplex PCR. The sample includes 25,000 or so clones, around 88% of them seen just once. The material sequenced was unsorted PBMCs, taken 3 years after starting antiretroviral therapy. Receptors originate from a young man with HIV. The CDR3 runs from the conserved cysteine through the conserved F or W. Fields, in order: V gene, D gene, clone size, J gene, CDR3 protein, CDR3 DNA. A D gene is named only where the DNA matches it firmly. Clone size is not always given. Where it is, it says once, few, many or a class for expanded clones.

V gene: TRBV30; D gene: TRBD1; clone size: once; J gene: TRBJ1-4; CDR3 protein: CAWHTGTGDEKLFF; CDR3 DNA: TGTGCCTGGCACACCGGGACAGGGGACGAAAAACTGTTTTTT
V gene: TRBV7-9; D gene: TRBD2; clone size: NA; J gene: TRBJ2-1; CDR3 protein: CASSLTSGGIDEQFF; CDR3 DNA: TGTGCCAGCAGCTTGACTAGCGGGGGGATCGATGAGCAGTTCTTC
V gene: TRBV5-1; D gene: TRBD1; clone size: NA; J gene: TRBJ2-1; CDR3 protein: CASSLGQGVHEQFF; CDR3 DNA: TGCGCCAGCAGCTTGGGACAGGGGGTTCATGAGCAGTTCTTC
V gene: TRBV14; D gene: NA; clone size: NA; J gene: TRBJ2-7; CDR3 protein: CASSQASASYEQYF; CDR3 DNA: TGTGCCAGCAGCCAAGCCAGCGCGTCCTACGAGCAGTACTTC
V gene: TRBV27; D gene: NA; clone size: once; J gene: TRBJ1-5; CDR3 protein: CASSQFGANQPQHF; CDR3 DNA: TGTGCCAGCAGCCAGTTTGGTGCCAATCAGCCCCAGCATTTT
V gene: TRBV5-1; D gene: NA; clone size: NA; J gene: TRBJ1-2; CDR3 protein: CASSFGDRGAYGYTF; CDR3 DNA: TGCGCCAGCAGCTTCGGGGACCGAGGGGCCTATGGCTACACCTTC
V gene: TRBV19; D gene: NA; clone size: NA; J gene: TRBJ1-1; CDR3 protein: CASSIGDGTEAFF; CDR3 DNA: TGTGCCAGTAGTATCGGGGACGGGACTGAAGCTTTCTTT
V gene: TRBV30; D gene: NA; clone size: NA; J gene: TRBJ2-1; CDR3 protein: CAWTRDISYNEQFF; CDR3 DNA: TGTGCCTGGACCCGGGACATCTCCTACAATGAGCAGTTCTTC
V gene: TRBV11-2; D gene: TRBD2; clone size: NA; J gene: TRBJ2-1; CDR3 protein: CASSLPGLGIENLYGEQFF; CDR3 DNA: TGTGCCAGCAGCTTACCGGGACTAGGTATAGAGAATTTATACGGTGAGCAGTTCTTC
V gene: TRBV7-9; D gene: TRBD2; clone size: NA; J gene: TRBJ2-7; CDR3 protein: CASSLGGGYEQYF; CDR3 DNA: TGTGCCAGCAGCTTAGGGGGGGGTTACGAGCAGTACTTC
V gene: TRBV18; D gene: NA; clone size: NA; J gene: TRBJ1-3; CDR3 protein: CASSPGTQGVAGNTIYF; CDR3 DNA: TGTGCCAGCTCACCAGGGACTCAGGGAGTTGCTGGAAACACCATATATTTT
V gene: TRBV25-1; D gene: NA; clone size: NA; J gene: TRBJ2-7; CDR3 protein: CASSEYGGREQYF; CDR3 DNA: TGTGCCAGCAGTGAATATGGGGGGCGGGAGCAGTACTTC
V gene: TRBV7-9; D gene: TRBD1; clone size: NA; J gene: TRBJ1-1; CDR3 protein: CASRITLTGGKDTEAFF; CDR3 DNA: TGTGCCAGCAGAATCACTCTAACAGGGGGGAAAGACACTGAAGCTTTCTTT
V gene: TRBV18; D gene: NA; clone size: NA; J gene: TRBJ2-5; CDR3 protein: CASSPVRVRYIERPQETQYF; CDR3 DNA: TGTGCCAGCTCACCAGTTAGGGTTCGATATATCGAGAGGCCCCAAGAGACCCAGTACTTC
V gene: TRBV2; D gene: NA; clone size: NA; J gene: TRBJ1-2; CDR3 protein: CASSDSNGYGYTF; CDR3 DNA: TGTGCCAGCAGTGACAGTAATGGCTATGGCTACACCTTC
V gene: TRBV7-8; D gene: NA; clone size: NA; J gene: TRBJ2-1; CDR3 protein: CASRRDGDEQFF; CDR3 DNA: TGTGCCAGCAGACGGGACGGCGATGAGCAGTTCTTC
V gene: TRBV28; D gene: NA; clone size: NA; J gene: TRBJ1-4; CDR3 protein: CASSVTGVLGEKLFF; CDR3 DNA: TGTGCCAGCAGTGTCACCGGTGTTCTTGGTGAAAAACTGTTTTTT
V gene: TRBV6-6; D gene: NA; clone size: few; J gene: TRBJ1-3; CDR3 protein: CASSYSGTDSGNTIYF; CDR3 DNA: TGTGCCAGCAGTTACTCCGGGACCGACTCTGGAAACACCATATATTTT
V gene: TRBV6-1; D gene: NA; clone size: few; J gene: TRBJ2-5; CDR3 protein: CASRTSLQETQYF; CDR3 DNA: TGTGCCAGCAGGACCTCCCTCCAAGAGACCCAGTACTTC
V gene: TRBV21-1; D gene: NA; clone size: NA; J gene: TRBJ1-2; CDR3 protein: CASSKGPPIYGYTF; CDR3 DNA: TGTGCCAGCAGCAAAGGGCCTCCCATCTATGGCTACACCTTC
V gene: TRBV21-1; D gene: NA; clone size: NA; J gene: TRBJ1-2; CDR3 protein: CASIPASLEYGYTF; CDR3 DNA: TGTGCCAGCATCCCGGCCAGTCTGGAGTATGGCTACACCTTC
V gene: TRBV18; D gene: NA; clone size: NA; J gene: TRBJ1-2; CDR3 protein: CASSLTADYGYTF; CDR3 DNA: TGTGCCAGCTCACTAACCGCCGACTATGGCTACACCTTC
V gene: TRBV6-6; D gene: NA; clone size: NA; J gene: TRBJ1-5; CDR3 protein: CASSYDGGQPQHF; CDR3 DNA: TGTGCCAGCAGTTATGATGGGGGCCAGCCCCAGCATTTT
V gene: TRBV6-1; D gene: TRBD1; clone size: NA; J gene: TRBJ2-2; CDR3 protein: CASRTTGGLGGELFF; CDR3 DNA: TGTGCCAGCAGGACGACAGGGGGCCTGGGGGGGGAGCTGTTTTTT
V gene: TRBV6-5; D gene: NA; clone size: NA; J gene: TRBJ1-2; CDR3 protein: CASSYSTWGAKGYTF; CDR3 DNA: TGTGCCAGCAGTTACTCGACATGGGGGGCGAAGGGCTACACCTTC
V gene: TRBV6-6; D gene: TRBD1; clone size: NA; J gene: TRBJ1-2; CDR3 protein: CASSQRDRENYGYTF; CDR3 DNA: TGTGCCAGCAGCCAACGCGACAGGGAAAACTATGGCTACACCTTC
V gene: TRBV29-1; D gene: TRBD1; clone size: NA; J gene: TRBJ1-1; CDR3 protein: CSVEEGQGGDTEAFF; CDR3 DNA: TGCAGCGTTGAGGAGGGACAGGGTGGCGACACTGAAGCTTTCTTT
V gene: TRBV27; D gene: NA; clone size: NA; J gene: TRBJ2-1; CDR3 protein: CASSPGRGPYNEQFF; CDR3 DNA: TGTGCCAGCTCACCCGGGCGAGGACCCTACAATGAGCAGTTCTTC
V gene: TRBV4-1; D gene: NA; clone size: NA; J gene: TRBJ2-5; CDR3 protein: CASSQEDATLQETQYF; CDR3 DNA: TGCGCCAGCAGCCAAGAAGACGCCACACTCCAAGAGACCCAGTACTTC
V gene: TRBV29-1; D gene: NA; clone size: few; J gene: TRBJ2-5; CDR3 protein: CSVTETVQETQYF; CDR3 DNA: TGCAGCGTTACGGAGACAGTCCAAGAGACCCAGTACTTC